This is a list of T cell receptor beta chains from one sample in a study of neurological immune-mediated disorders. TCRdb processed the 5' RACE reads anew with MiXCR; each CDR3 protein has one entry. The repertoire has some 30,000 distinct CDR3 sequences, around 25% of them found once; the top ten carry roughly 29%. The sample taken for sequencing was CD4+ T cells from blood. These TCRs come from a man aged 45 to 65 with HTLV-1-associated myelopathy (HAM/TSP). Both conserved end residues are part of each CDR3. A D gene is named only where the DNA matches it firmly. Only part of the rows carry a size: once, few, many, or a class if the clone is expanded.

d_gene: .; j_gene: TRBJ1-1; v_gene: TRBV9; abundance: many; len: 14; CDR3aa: CASSVDGQDTEAFF; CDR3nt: TGTGCCAGCAGCGTAGACGGACAAGACACTGAAGCTTTCTTT
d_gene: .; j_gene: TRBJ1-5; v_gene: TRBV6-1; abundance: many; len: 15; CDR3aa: CASIVWVLSGQPQHF; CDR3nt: TGTGCCAGCATCGTTTGGGTGCTAAGCGGGCAGCCCCAGCATTTT
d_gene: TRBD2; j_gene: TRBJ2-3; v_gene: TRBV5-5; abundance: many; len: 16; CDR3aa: CASSSGGLAKVDTQYF; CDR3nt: TGTGCCAGCAGCTCAGGGGGACTAGCGAAAGTGGATACGCAGTATTTT
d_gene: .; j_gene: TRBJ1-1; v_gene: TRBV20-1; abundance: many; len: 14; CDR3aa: CSARPYLGNTEAFF; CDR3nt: TGCAGTGCTAGACCCTACCTGGGGAACACTGAAGCTTTCTTT
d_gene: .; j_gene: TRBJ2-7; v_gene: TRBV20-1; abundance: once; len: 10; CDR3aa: CSAPGVEQYF; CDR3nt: TGCAGTGCCCCAGGGGTCGAGCAGTACTTC
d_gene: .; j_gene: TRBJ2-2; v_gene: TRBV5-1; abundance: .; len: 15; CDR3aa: CASSLMGADTGELFF; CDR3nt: TGCGCCAGCAGCTTGATGGGGGCAGACACCGGGGAGCTGTTTTTT
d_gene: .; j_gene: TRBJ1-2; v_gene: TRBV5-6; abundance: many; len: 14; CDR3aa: CASSQTSGYYGYTF; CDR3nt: TGTGCCAGCAGCCAGACAAGCGGATATTATGGCTACACCTTC
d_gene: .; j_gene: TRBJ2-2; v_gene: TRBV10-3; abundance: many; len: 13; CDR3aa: CAISESTAGELFF; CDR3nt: TGTGCCATCAGTGAGTCTACCGCCGGGGAGCTGTTTTTT
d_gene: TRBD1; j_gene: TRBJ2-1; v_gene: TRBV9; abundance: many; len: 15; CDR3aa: CASSVLDRLGDEQFF; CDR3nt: TGTGCCAGCAGCGTACTGGACAGGTTGGGGGATGAGCAGTTCTTC
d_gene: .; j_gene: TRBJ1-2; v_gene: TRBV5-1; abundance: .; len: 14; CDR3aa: CASSQDSANYGYTF; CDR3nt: TGCGCCAGCAGCCAAGACAGCGCTAACTATGGCTACACCTTC
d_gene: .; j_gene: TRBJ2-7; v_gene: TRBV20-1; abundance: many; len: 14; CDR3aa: CSAEWPRAHHEQYF; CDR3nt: TGCAGTGCAGAGTGGCCCAGGGCTCACCACGAGCAGTACTTC
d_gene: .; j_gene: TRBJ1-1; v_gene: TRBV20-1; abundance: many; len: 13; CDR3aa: CSASKVPSPEAFF; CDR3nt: TGCAGTGCTTCTAAGGTTCCCTCCCCTGAAGCTTTCTTT
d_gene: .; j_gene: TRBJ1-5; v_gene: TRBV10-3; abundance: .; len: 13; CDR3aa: CAISGPSNQPQHF; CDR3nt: TGTGCCATCAGTGGTCCAAGCAATCAGCCCCAGCATTTT
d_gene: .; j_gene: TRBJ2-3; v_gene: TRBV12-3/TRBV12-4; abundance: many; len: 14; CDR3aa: CASSPYEGEDTQYF; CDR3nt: TGTGCCAGCAGCCCCTATGAGGGGGAAGATACGCAGTATTTT
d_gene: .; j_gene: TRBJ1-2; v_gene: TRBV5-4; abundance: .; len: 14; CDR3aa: CASSLWTYNYGYTF; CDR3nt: TGTGCCAGCAGCTTGTGGACTTATAACTATGGCTACACCTTC
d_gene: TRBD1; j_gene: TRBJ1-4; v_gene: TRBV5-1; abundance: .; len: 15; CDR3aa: CASSLTGGQGEKLFF; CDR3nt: TGCGCCAGCAGCTTGACGGGGGGACAGGGGGAAAAACTGTTTTTT
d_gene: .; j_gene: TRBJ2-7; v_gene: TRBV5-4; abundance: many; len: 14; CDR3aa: CASSDHRVSYEQYF; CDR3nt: TGTGCCAGCAGCGACCACAGGGTTTCCTACGAGCAGTACTTC
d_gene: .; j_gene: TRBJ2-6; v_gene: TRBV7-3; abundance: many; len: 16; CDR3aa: CASSPRTSSGANVLTF; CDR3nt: TGTGCCAGCAGCCCCCGGACAAGCTCTGGGGCCAACGTCCTGACTTTC
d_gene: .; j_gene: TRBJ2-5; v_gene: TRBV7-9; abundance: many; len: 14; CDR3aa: CASSSQGRQETQYF; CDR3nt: TGTGCCAGCAGCTCACAGGGAAGGCAAGAGACCCAGTACTTC
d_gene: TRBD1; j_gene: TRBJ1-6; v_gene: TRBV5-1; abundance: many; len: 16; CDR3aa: CASSAGPGQYNSPLHF; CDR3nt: TGCGCCAGCAGCGCTGGACCGGGACAGTATAATTCACCCCTCCACTTT
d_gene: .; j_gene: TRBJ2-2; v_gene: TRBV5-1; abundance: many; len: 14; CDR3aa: CASQGGSNTGELFF; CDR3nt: TGCGCCAGTCAGGGGGGCTCGAACACCGGGGAGCTGTTTTTT
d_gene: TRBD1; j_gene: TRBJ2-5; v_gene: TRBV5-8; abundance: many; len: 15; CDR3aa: CASNLQGAPQETQYF; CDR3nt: TGTGCCAGCAACTTACAGGGGGCGCCCCAAGAGACCCAGTACTTC
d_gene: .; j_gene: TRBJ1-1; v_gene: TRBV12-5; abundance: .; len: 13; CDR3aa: CASGLGGNTEAFF; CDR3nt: TGTGCTAGTGGTTTAGGGGGGAACACTGAAGCTTTCTTT